This T cell receptor (beta chain) was documented in a study of regulatory T cells in long-lasting Graves disease (dated by TCRdb to the early 2020s). At the level of the whole study: Antithyroid drugs had been taken for less than 3 months by newly diagnosed Graves' disease patients. This study used TCR sequencing and RNA sequencing of peripheral blood to compare persistent Graves' disease patients against newly diagnosed Graves' disease patients. The study was registered as a clinical trial and conducted in China. A total of 33 samples underwent TCR sequencing, from about 13 patients with persistent Graves' disease and 20 patients with newly diagnosed Graves' disease.

This clonotype was observed at least ten times. Its antigen remains unidentified. No much larger clonotype is one base removed from it; base qualities were not supplied. Reading the germline V gene gives CDR1 SGHTA and CDR2 FQGTGA. V and J are trimmed by 1 base and 1 base, and the gene matches miss 3 bases of the junction. From cysteine to phenylalanine, the CDR3 is 16 amino acids long. The DNA shown is the 48-base CDR3, in frame from base 1. This specimen's time point label, interpreted: newly diagnosed GD, antithyroid drugs for less than 3 months. For both TCR sequencing and RNA sequencing, RNA was extracted from PBMCs in TRIzol. The diagnosis of Graves' disease followed American Thyroid Association guidelines. Patients for the study were recruited at an endocrinology department in Xi'an, China. Each patient gave around 9 milliliters of peripheral blood, collected in an EDTA anticoagulant tube. PBMCs were isolated by Ficoll Paque Plus density gradient separation without further T cell sorting. An Agilent 2100 Bioanalyzer and agarose gel were used to check RNA quality, and a NanoDrop 2000 was used to measure RNA concentration.

General study outcomes and caveats: Peripheral blood alone was examined, since thyroid tissue, which constituted the primary lesion, could not be accessed. Compared with newly diagnosed patients, persistent Graves' disease patients had lower TCR Shannon entropy and fewer highly expanded clones, which suggests clonal expansion. A larger number of public clonotypes was shared among persistent patients (approximately 3,000) than among newly diagnosed patients (around 970). Sequencing and analysis were restricted to the TCR beta chain. Persistent disease showed preferential use of TRBV28, TRBJ1-2 and TRBJ2-5, whereas newly diagnosed disease favored TRBV20-1 and TRBJ2-1. The authors acknowledged the small sample size as a limitation that may reduce accuracy.

Library construction relied on multiplex PCR. The reads were generated on an Illumina HiSeq 4000. TCR beta libraries were built with iRepertoire HTBI primers and Arm-PCR amplification of CDR3 regions. PCR products were gel purified before sequencing. The paper's data handling went like this. Gene usage analysis of CDR3 amino acid clonotypes used the 60 to 75 TRBV and some 13 TRBJ segments found across samples. COPE and FqMerger were used to merge the filtered high-quality paired reads into contigs. BLAST was used to align contigs to the IMGT TRBV, TRBD and TRBJ reference genes, and CDR3 was defined following IMGT. Highly expanded clones were defined as clonotypes with a frequency above 0.1%. Shannon entropy was used to measure repertoire diversity, and the Gini coefficient was used to measure V-J evenness. Public clonotypes were defined as clonotypes shared by more than one individual. The public sequencing data were trimmed at Q25 with fastp and processed into clonotypes with MiXCR by TCRdb, which kept only in-frame beta chains. Each entry is one CDR3 protein sequence, shown with its most common DNA and genes. In this record, the V and J calls reflect TCRdb's handling and not the investigators' own analysis. Counted in this sample were 510,000 or so distinct CDR3 sequences; 12% of them appeared once. The ten largest clones represent 8% to 10% of the sample.

The sample also formed part of further work on T cells in Graves' hyperthyroidism and ophthalmopathy. From the second report: Graves' hyperthyroidism was defined as stable when no progression to ophthalmopathy occurred over 18 months of follow-up. Hyperthyroidism patients were newly diagnosed, with disease duration under 2 months, and aged 18 to 65 years. Exclusion was applied to patients with uncontrolled infections, other autoimmune diseases, pregnancy or lactation. Diagnoses were based on clinical symptoms, serum thyroxine and TRAb, thyroid ultrasound and orbital computed tomography. A first-round RT-PCR of the TCR CDR3 used the HTBI primer set with the Qiagen OneStep RT-PCR kit. Most expanded thyroid clonotypes (frequency above 0.001) were also found in blood, which suggests that blood repertoires may mirror thyroid immune responses. Ophthalmopathy was separated from stable hyperthyroidism by a 13 V-J signature model, with approximately 89% sensitivity and about 81% specificity obtained in cross-validation and 80%/75% obtained in testing. During validation, the model predicted progression to ophthalmopathy a median of approximately 6.5 months ahead of onset, with approximately 70% sensitivity and about 72% specificity. To identify TCR V-J signatures that set the groups apart, the researchers used a discovery cohort of 100 patients, made up of 40 to 45 with Graves' ophthalmopathy and about 60 with stable Graves' hyperthyroidism. Prospective prediction of ophthalmopathy was tested in an independent validation cohort of 18 to 20 hyperthyroidism patients and 15 to 17 patients who later progressed to ophthalmopathy. For training and testing, the 100 or so patients in the discovery cohort were randomly divided in a 7:3 ratio. In roughly six Graves' hyperthyroidism patients, the study also compared T-cell repertoires from thyroid tissue with T-cell repertoires from blood. Once sampling was done, hyperthyroidism patients were given methimazole at a starting dose of 30 mg daily, whereas ophthalmopathy patients were given high-dose intravenous methylprednisolone. The libraries were constructed in a second round of multiplex PCR and then size-selected and purified. The libraries were sequenced on an Illumina HiSeq2000 using paired-end 100 bp reads. SOAPnuke was used to process the raw data, with reads discarded if the reads contained adapters or uncalled bases, had a mean Phred below 15, or lacked an exact constant-primer or identifier match. COPE v1.2.5 was used to merge the high-quality paired reads, and each unique nucleotide sequence was defined as a clonotype. Clonotypes were aligned to IMGT TRBV, TRBD and TRBJ reference segments using MiTCR v1.1. Only V-J combinations with frequency above 0.0001, covering approximately 99% of repertoires, were analysed. The TCS score was defined as the ratio of F50 (clonal expansion) to E x V (chaos), calculated using BLOSUM62-based TCRdist between CDR3 peptides within each V-J. Welch's t-statistics and random forest reduced 450 to 600 V-J features to under 15, which were used in a naive Bayes classifier (R e1071). Sample size was not statistically predetermined, and blinding of investigators to group allocation was not performed. The paper reports TCR Vbeta CDR3 sequencing of approximately 140 peripheral blood samples: 43 ophthalmopathy, 75 to 80 hyperthyroidism and 17 progressor patients.

The sequence was obtained from a woman aged 25 to 39 with Graves disease. Donor details come from another sample of the same person, matched by shared clones. Sequenced material: peripheral blood mononuclear cells (PBMCs), taken at new diagnosis, from a patient treated with antithyroid drugs. The chain links TRBV7-3 with TRBJ2-2, and 7 junctional nucleotides match TRBD1. The encoded CDR3 is CASSLRGTENTGELFF. The DNA is as follows: TGTGCCAGCAGCTTAAGGGGGACAGAGAACACCGGGGAGCTGTTTTTT.